The clone carrying this TCR beta chain was seen a few times. Its antigen is unknown. The data stem from a study of regulatory T cells in long-lasting Graves disease. The time point is: newly diagnosed GD, antithyroid drugs for less than 3 months. With RNA extracted from PBMCs as input, the TCR library was made. The CDR3 is 14 amino acids. Germline values: CDR1 SGHNT, CDR2 YYREEE (reference sequence). J gave up 6 bases and V 4 bases, and 5 bases lay outside the gene matches. General study points: There was favoring of TRBV28, TRBJ1-2 and TRBJ2-5 in persistent disease. Between persistent patients, about 2,800 public clonotypes were shared, exceeding the roughly 920 shared between new patients.

According to the study, TCR beta libraries were built with iRepertoire HTBI primers and CDR3-region Arm-PCR. TCRdb reanalysed the multiplex PCR reads using MiXCR and keeps one entry per CDR3 protein. The data hold about 540,000 distinct CDR3 sequences, with approximately 13% observed a single time. The same data also contributed to another study, on T cells in Graves' hyperthyroidism and ophthalmopathy. From that study: The authors deemed Graves' hyperthyroidism stable absent ophthalmopathy progression within 18 months. Using the HTBI primer set, a first-round RT-PCR was run on the TCR CDR3.

Specimen: peripheral blood mononuclear cells (PBMCs), collected at new diagnosis, from a patient treated with antithyroid drugs. The receptor was isolated from a man between 25 and 39 years old with Graves disease. The V and J genes are TRBV5-4 and TRBJ1-5; 9 bases line up with TRBD1. The CDR3 loop is CASSAGQGSQPQHF. CDR3 in DNA: TGTGCCAGCAGCGCTGGACAGGGGAGTCAGCCCCAGCATTTT.